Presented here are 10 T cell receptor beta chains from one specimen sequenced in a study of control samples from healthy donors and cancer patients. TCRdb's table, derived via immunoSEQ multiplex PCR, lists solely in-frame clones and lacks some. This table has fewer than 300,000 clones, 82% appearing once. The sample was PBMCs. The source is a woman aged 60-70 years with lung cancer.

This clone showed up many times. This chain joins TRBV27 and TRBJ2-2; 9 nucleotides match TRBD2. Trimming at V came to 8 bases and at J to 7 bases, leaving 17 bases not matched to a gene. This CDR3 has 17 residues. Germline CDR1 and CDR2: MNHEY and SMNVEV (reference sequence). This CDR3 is CASQVYGAGGKGGELFF. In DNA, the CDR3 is TGTGCCAGCCAGGTTTATGGAGCGGGAGGCAAGGGCGGGGAGCTGTTTTTT.

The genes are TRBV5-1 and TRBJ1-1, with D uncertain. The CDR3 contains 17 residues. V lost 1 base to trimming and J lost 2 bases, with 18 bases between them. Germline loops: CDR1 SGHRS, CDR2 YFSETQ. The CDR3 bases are TGCGCCAGCAGCTTGATGCAAGGCGTTGTGGTTAACACTGAAGCTTTCTTT. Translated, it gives CASSLMQGVVVNTEAFF.

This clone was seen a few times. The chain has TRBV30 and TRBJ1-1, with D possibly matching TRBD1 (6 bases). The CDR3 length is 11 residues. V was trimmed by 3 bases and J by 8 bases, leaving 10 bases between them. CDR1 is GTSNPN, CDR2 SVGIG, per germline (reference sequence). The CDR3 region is CAWRGTGEAFF. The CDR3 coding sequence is TGTGCCTGGAGGGGCACAGGGGAAGCTTTCTTT.

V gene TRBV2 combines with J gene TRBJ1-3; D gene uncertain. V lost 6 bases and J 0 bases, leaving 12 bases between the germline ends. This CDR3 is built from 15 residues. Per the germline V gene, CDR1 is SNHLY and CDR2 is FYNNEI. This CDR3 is CASRLTESSGNTIYF. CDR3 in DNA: TGTGCCAGCAGGCTCACAGAAAGCTCTGGAAACACCATATATTTT.

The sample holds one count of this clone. The CDR3 here is CASSEWGPGNGNTIYF. DNA for the CDR3: TGTGCCAGCAGTGAATGGGGCCCCGGGAATGGAAACACCATATATTTT. This rearrangement joins TRBV2 to TRBJ1-3; a possible D gene is TRBD1 (5 bases). Germline V gene lookup returns CDR1 SNHLY and CDR2 FYNNEI. Trimming took 2 bases from V and 3 from J, leaving 14 bases between them. The CDR3 spans 16 residues. The whole variable domain, filled in from reference TRBV2 and TRBJ1-3, reads EPEVTQTPSHQVTQMGQEVILRCVPISNHLYFYWYRQILGQKVEFLVSFYNNEISEKSEIFDDQFSVERPDGSNFTLKIRSTKLEDSAMYFCASSEWGPGNGNTIYFGEGSWLTVV.

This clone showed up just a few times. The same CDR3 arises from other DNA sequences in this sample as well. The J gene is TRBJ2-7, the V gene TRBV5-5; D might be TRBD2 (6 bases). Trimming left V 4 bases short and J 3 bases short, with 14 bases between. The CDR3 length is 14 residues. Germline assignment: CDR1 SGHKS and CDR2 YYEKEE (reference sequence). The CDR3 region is CASSLGGQGYEQYF. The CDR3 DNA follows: TGTGCCAGCAGCCTTGGAGGGCAGGGCTACGAGCAGTACTTC.

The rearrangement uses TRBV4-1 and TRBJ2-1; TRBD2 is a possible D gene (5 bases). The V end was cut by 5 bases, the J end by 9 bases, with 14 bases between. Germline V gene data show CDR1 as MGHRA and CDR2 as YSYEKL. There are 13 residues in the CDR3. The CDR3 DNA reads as TGCGCCAGCAGCAGCGGCGAGGAGTTTGAGCAGTTCTTC. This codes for CASSSGEEFEQFF.

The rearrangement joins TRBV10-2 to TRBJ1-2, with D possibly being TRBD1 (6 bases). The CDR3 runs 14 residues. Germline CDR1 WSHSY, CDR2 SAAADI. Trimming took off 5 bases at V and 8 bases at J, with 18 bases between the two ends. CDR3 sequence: CASSPGEGVGGYTF. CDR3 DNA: TGCGCCAGCAGTCCGGGGGAGGGGGTCGGAGGCTACACCTTC.

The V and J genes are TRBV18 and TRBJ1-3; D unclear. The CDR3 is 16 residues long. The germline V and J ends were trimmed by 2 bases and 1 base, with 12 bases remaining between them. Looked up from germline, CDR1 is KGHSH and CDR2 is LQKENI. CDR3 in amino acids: CASSPVEGFSGNTIYF. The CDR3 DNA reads TGTGCCAGCTCACCAGTGGAAGGCTTTTCTGGAAACACCATATATTTT.

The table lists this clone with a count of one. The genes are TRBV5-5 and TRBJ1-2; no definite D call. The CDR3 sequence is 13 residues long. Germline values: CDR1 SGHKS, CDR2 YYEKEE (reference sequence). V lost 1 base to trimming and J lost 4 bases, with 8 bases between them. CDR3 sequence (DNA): TGTGCCAGCAGCTTGAGAGGACTCTATGGCTACACCTTC. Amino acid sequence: CASSLRGLYGYTF.